This section outlines one T cell receptor (beta chain) sequence together with its context. This CDR3 is 13 amino acids long. The germline CDR1 and CDR2 sequences are MNHEY and SMNVEV (reference sequence). V lost 7 bases, J lost 0 bases, and 1 base stayed unmatched. Original processing notes: Scientists estimated how many nucleated cells there were by amplifying reference gene primers. Generated by immunoSEQ multiplex PCR, the TCRdb table keeps only in-frame clones and is missing some. Clone size and V and J calls were adopted from that table, with D and trimming inferred from the DNA. The sample shows tens of thousands of clones, 75% to 90% of them seen only once. This sample was taken from a study of blood T cell repertoires in COVID-19. At the level of the study: Whether acute or convalescent, the COVID-19 samples came from the United States, Italy and Spain. From T cells, B-cell-depleted T cells, or PBMCs came the material, which was cDNA or gDNA.

This chain joins TRBV27 and TRBJ2-7, with 9 bases identical to TRBD2. Sequenced: peripheral blood. The sequence came from a man between 70 and 80 years old with acute or convalescent COVID-19. The CDR3 protein is CASTAGGSYEQYF. The CDR3 coding sequence is TGTGCCAGCACAGCGGGAGGCTCCTACGAGCAGTACTTC.